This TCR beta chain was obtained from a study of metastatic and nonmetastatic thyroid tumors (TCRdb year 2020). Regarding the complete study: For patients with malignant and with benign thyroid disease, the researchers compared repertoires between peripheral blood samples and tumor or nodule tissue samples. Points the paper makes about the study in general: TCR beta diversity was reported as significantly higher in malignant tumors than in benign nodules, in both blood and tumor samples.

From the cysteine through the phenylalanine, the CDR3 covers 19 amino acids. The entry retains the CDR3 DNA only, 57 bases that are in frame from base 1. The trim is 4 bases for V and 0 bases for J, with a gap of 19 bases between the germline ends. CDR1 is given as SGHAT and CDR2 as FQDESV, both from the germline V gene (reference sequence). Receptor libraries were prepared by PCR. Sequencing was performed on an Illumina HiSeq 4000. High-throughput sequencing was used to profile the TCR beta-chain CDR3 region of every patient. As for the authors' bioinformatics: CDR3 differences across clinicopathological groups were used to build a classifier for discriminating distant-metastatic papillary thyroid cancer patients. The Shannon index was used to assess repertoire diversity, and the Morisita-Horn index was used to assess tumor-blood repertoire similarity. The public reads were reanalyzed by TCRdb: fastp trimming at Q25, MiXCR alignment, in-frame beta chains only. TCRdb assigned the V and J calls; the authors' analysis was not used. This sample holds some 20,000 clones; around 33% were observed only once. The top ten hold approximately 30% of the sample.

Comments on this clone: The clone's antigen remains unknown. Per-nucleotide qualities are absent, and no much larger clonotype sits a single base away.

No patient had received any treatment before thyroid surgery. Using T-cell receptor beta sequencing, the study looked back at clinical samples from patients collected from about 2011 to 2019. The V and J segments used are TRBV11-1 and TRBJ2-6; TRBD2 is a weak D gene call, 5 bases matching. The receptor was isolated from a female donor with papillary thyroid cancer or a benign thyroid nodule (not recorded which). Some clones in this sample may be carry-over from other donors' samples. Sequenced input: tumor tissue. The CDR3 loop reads CASSYRDLTKSSGANVLTF. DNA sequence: TGTGCCAGCAGCTACCGGGATTTGACAAAGAGCTCTGGGGCCAACGTCCTGACTTTC.